The 8 T cell receptor beta chains below were found in one sample sequenced in a study of OX40 agonist ivuxolimab in advanced cancers. Using immunoSEQ multiplex PCR, the repertoire was profiled, and TCRdb retains in-frame clones only, with some absent. The data show about 18,000 clones, about 89% seen once. The sample was CD4+ or CD8+ T cells sorted from blood, taken in a trial of the OX40 agonist ivuxolimab. These receptors were collected from an adult with an advanced solid tumor such as melanoma, head and neck, liver or kidney cancer.

The V gene is TRBV7-9, the J gene TRBJ2-5; possible D gene TRBD2, 5 bases. TRBJ2-7 matches the DNA end more closely, so the J call is doubtful. Germline loops: CDR1 SEHNR, CDR2 FQNEAQ (reference sequence). The CDR3 consists of 14 residues. The CDR3 nucleotides are TGTGCCAGCAGCGCGGACGGAGGTAGGGACGAGCAGTACTTC. It encodes CASSADGGRDEQYF.

This chain joins TRBV30 and TRBJ2-5; D is ambiguous. Trimming left V 4 bases short and J 2 bases short, with 14 bases between. Germline V gene lookup returns CDR1 GTSNPN and CDR2 SVGIG (reference sequence). The CDR3 length is 14 residues. The chain's CDR3 is CAWMTRYTQETQYF. CDR3 nucleotide sequence: TGTGCCTGGATGACCAGGTACACACAAGAGACCCAGTACTTC.

The gene calls are TRBV7-2 and TRBJ2-1, with D uncertain. The CDR3 contains 12 residues. Germline values: CDR1 SGHTA, CDR2 FQGNSA. Trimming shortened V by 1 base and J by 10 bases, and 8 bases separated the two germline ends. CDR3 bases: TGTGCCAGCAGCTTAGAAGTCGACGAGCAGTTCTTC. It codes for CASSLEVDEQFF.

The gene calls are TRBV27 and TRBJ2-5; D perhaps matches TRBD1 (7 bases). Trimming left V 0 bases short and J 5 bases short, with 16 bases between. Per germline, CDR1 MNHEY and CDR2 SMNVEV (reference sequence). CDR3 length equals 16 residues. CDR3 sequence reads: CASSLSQGRMEETQYF. In DNA form, the CDR3 reads TGTGCCAGCAGTTTATCACAGGGGAGGATGGAGGAGACCCAGTACTTC.

This sequence joins TRBV7-9 and TRBJ2-7; TRBD2 agrees at 9 bases. The junction had 9 bases not matched to a gene; V was cut back by 4 bases and J by 2 bases. The length of the CDR3 is 16 residues. Germline V CDR1 and CDR2: SEHNR, FQNEAQ (reference sequence). The CDR3 DNA reads as TGTGCCAGCAGCTACAGCGGGACTAGCAATCCCTACGAGCAGTACTTC. It is translated as CASSYSGTSNPYEQYF.

This clone appeared a few times. The chain joins TRBV19 to TRBJ2-7; a weak D match, TRBD1 (5 bases). This CDR3 spans 13 amino acids. The germline CDR1 and CDR2 sequences are LNHDA and SQIVND (reference sequence). The CDR3 DNA sequence: TGTGCGAGTCCCGGAGACAGCGTCTGCGAGCAGTACTTC. It yields the protein CASPGDSVCEQYF.

This chain uses TRBV6-5 with TRBJ2-5; 10 nucleotides align to TRBD1. The V and J ends lost 2 bases and 4 bases, in that order; junction bases with no gene match: 7. The CDR3 has 16 amino acids. Germline V gene data show CDR1 as MNHEY and CDR2 as SVGAGI. The CDR3 region is CASSYGARDRGETQYF. DNA for the CDR3: TGTGCCAGCAGTTACGGGGCCCGGGACAGGGGAGAGACCCAGTACTTC.

The V and J genes are TRBV5-6 and TRBJ2-7; D is possibly TRBD2 (5 bases). Germline-derived CDR1 and CDR2 are SGHDT and YYEEEE. Trimming removed 0 bases at V and 3 bases at J, with 10 bases between. The CDR3 runs to 14 residues. The CDR3 is CASSLERAYYEQYF. DNA of the CDR3: TGTGCCAGCAGCTTGGAGAGGGCTTACTACGAGCAGTACTTC. The whole variable domain, filled in from reference TRBV5-6 and TRBJ2-7, reads DAGVTQSPTHLIKTRGQQVTLRCSPKSGHDTVSWYQQALGQGPQFIFQYYEEEERQRGNFPDRFSGHQFPNYSSELNVNALLLGDSALYLCASSLERAYYEQYFGPGTRLTVT.